This entry lists 8 T cell receptor beta chains sequenced from one sample in a study of blood T cells in healthy people across ages. The use of a sample-barcoded 5' primer and a J-beta primer mix characterized a second PCR of roughly 6 to 11 cycles. TCRdb itself ran the 5' RACE reads through MiXCR, one entry per CDR3 protein. The sample records 650,000 to 1,000,000 distinct CDR3 sequences, about 45% being singletons. Sequencing was done on a sample of blood. These receptors were obtained from a man older than 75 in good health.

This clonotype was seen only a few times. This chain connects TRBV10-3 to TRBJ2-3, with 7 bases identical to TRBD1. Trimming at V came to 7 bases and at J to 0 bases, leaving 10 bases not matched to a gene. Germline lookup yields CDR1 ENHRY and CDR2 SYGVKD. The CDR3 sequence is 16 residues long. The chain's CDR3 is CAITSGQDPSTDTQYF. In DNA form, the CDR3 reads TGTGCCATCACCTCTGGACAGGACCCTAGCACAGATACGCAGTATTTT.

This chain connects TRBV7-2 to TRBJ2-4, with 7 nucleotides matching TRBD1. Judging by the DNA end, TRBJ2-7 fits better; the J call may be wrong. This CDR3 contains 17 residues. Germline-derived CDR1 and CDR2 are SGHTA and FQGNSA. CDR3 region: CASSLVHGQASSYEQYF. CDR3 coding DNA: TGTGCCAGCAGCTTAGTTCATGGACAGGCAAGCTCCTACGAGCAGTACTTC.

The chain joins TRBV5-1 to TRBJ2-1, with 7 bases aligning to TRBD2. The CDR3 is 15 amino acids. Per germline, CDR1 SGHRS and CDR2 YFSETQ. V trimming: 4 bases; J trimming: 6 bases; junction bases outside the gene matches: 10. CDR3: CASSPGLGRGNEQFF. CDR3 coding DNA: TGCGCCAGCAGCCCAGGACTAGGACGGGGCAATGAGCAGTTCTTC.

The J gene is TRBJ2-1, the V gene TRBV7-6, with 12 bases fitting TRBD1. The CDR3 is 15 amino acids. J was trimmed by 9 bases and V by 0 bases; bases with no gene match: 3. Germline CDR1 reads SGHVS; CDR2 reads FNYEAQ. The DNA of the CDR3 is TGTGCCAGCAGCTTAGCGGGGACAGGGGGCGTTGAGCAGTTCTTC. Residues: CASSLAGTGGVEQFF.

This clonotype was seen ten or more times. The chain uses TRBV5-1 and TRBJ2-1; no firm D call. The CDR3 runs 13 residues. Per germline, CDR1 SGHRS and CDR2 YFSETQ. The germline V and J ends were trimmed by 4 bases and 5 bases, with 10 bases remaining between them. The CDR3 DNA sequence: TGCGCCAGCAGCCAGGACGTAAACAATGAGCAGTTCTTC. Its protein product is CASSQDVNNEQFF.

The chain links TRBV3-1 to TRBJ2-1, with TRBD2 matching 7 bases. V lost 8 bases to trimming and J lost 0 bases; unmatched junction nucleotides: 10. The germline gives CDR1 LGHDT, CDR2 YNNKEL (reference sequence). The CDR3 is 16 amino acids. Written as DNA, the CDR3 is TGTGCCAGCGGTAATGGCGGCGGGAGCTCCTACAATGAGCAGTTCTTC. Its translation: CASGNGGGSSYNEQFF.

Turning to this clonotype: It may be a read error: a sequence one base away is much more abundant. The rearrangement joins TRBV12-3 or TRBV12-4 to TRBJ2-1; D not resolved. The length of the CDR3 is 13 residues. Trimming stripped 3 bases from V and 13 bases from J, with 16 bases between. The CDR3 region has the DNA TGTGCCAGCAGTTTTCAGTTTCAAGAGACCCAGTTCTTC. Protein sequence: CASSFQFQETQFF.

This sequence joins TRBV29-1 and TRBJ1-1, with TRBD1 as a possible D gene (6 bases). Trimming removed 1 base from V and 3 bases from J, with 15 bases in between. Germline CDR1 reads SQVTM; CDR2 reads ANQGSEA. This CDR3 region has 15 residues. The CDR3 region is CSVEAQGQFDTEAFF. DNA of the CDR3: TGCAGCGTTGAAGCACAGGGACAATTTGACACTGAAGCTTTCTTT.